The source of this T cell receptor (beta chain) is a study of blood T cells in healthy people across ages. Study results and caveats: Roughly linear declines in TCR beta diversity per million T cells occurred with age.

Alongside a J-beta primer mix, a sample-barcoded 5' primer served in a second PCR lasting roughly 6 to 12 cycles. TCRdb ran MiXCR on the 5' RACE reads and lists one entry per CDR3 protein. Of about 800,000 distinct CDR3 sequences listed, about half are singletons. The germline V gene has CDR1 SEHNR and CDR2 FQNEAQ (reference sequence). The CDR3 is made up of 12 amino acids. A word on this clonotype: Its target is not known. With a much larger clone just one base away, this may be a read error.

This clonotype was obtained from a man older than 75 in good health. The V call is TRBV7-9, the J call TRBJ2-1; the D gene is possibly TRBD1 (5 bases). The J call is uncertain, as TRBJ2-7 better fits the DNA end. Sequenced material: blood. The CDR3 region is CASSCDSYEQYF. DNA for the CDR3: TGTGCCAGCAGCTGCGACAGCTACGAGCAGTACTTC.